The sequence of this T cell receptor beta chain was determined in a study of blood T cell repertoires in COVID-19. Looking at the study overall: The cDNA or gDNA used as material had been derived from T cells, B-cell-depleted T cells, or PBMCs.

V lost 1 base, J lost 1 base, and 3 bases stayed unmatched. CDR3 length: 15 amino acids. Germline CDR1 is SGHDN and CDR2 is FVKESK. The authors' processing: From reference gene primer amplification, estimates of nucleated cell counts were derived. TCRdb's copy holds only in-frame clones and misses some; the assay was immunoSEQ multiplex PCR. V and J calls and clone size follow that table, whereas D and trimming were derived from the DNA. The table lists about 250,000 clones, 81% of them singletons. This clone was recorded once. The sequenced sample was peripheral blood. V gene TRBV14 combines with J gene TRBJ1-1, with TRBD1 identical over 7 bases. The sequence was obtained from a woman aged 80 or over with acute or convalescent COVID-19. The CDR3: CASSQVPGGNTEAFF. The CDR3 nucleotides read TGTGCCAGCAGCCAAGTACCAGGGGGGAACACTGAAGCTTTCTTT.